One sample yielded the 9 T cell receptor beta chains listed below, sequenced in a study of cytomegalovirus exposure and HLA in healthy donors. The PCR used 60 Vbeta and 13 Jbeta primers. TCRdb's copy holds only in-frame clones and misses some; the assay was immunoSEQ multiplex PCR. The table records 95,000 to 110,000 clones, 60% to 80% of them present only once. The sample comprised PBMCs. Receptor source: a man aged 55 to 70 in good health and CMV-seropositive.

The chain is built from TRBV6-5 and TRBJ2-1, with 8 positions matching TRBD2. The germline V gene has CDR1 MNHEY and CDR2 SVGAGI. The V gene end was trimmed by 7 bases and the J gene end by 4 bases; junction bases not matched to a gene: 6. This CDR3 spans 14 amino acids. The chain's CDR3 is CASTGGAEYNEQFF. In DNA form, the CDR3 reads TGTGCCAGCACCGGGGGGGCAGAATACAATGAGCAGTTCTTC.

The chain recombines TRBV29-1 with TRBJ2-1, with a weak D call TRBD2 (7 bases). CDR3 size: 16 residues. The germline CDR1 and CDR2 sequences are SQVTM and ANQGSEA. Trimming took 0 bases from V and 0 from J, leaving 12 bases between them. This chain's CDR3 is CSVEEGGGLSYNEQFF. The CDR3 nucleotides read TGCAGCGTTGAAGAAGGGGGGGGGCTCTCCTACAATGAGCAGTTCTTC.

This clone was seen a single time. The rearrangement links TRBV4-3 to TRBJ2-2, with a possible D match to TRBD1 (5 bases). The CDR3 is 13 amino acids. V was pared by 3 bases and J by 6 bases, with 8 bases between. Germline V gene lookup returns CDR1 LGHNA and CDR2 YSLEER. The CDR3: CASSHRDPGELFF. Written as DNA, the CDR3 is TGCGCCAGCAGCCACAGGGATCCCGGGGAGCTGTTTTTT.

This sequence joins TRBV30 and TRBJ2-5; TRBD1 agrees at 9 bases. The germline V gene has CDR1 GTSNPN and CDR2 SVGIG (reference sequence). This CDR3 spans 14 amino acids. Losses at the gene ends were 3 bases for V and 3 bases for J; bases not matched to a gene: 5. The CDR3 loop is CAWRATGGEETQYF. Written as DNA, the CDR3 is TGTGCCTGGAGAGCAACAGGGGGCGAAGAGACCCAGTACTTC.

The V gene is TRBV5-1, the J gene TRBJ2-5; D possibly corresponds to TRBD2 (6 bases). V dropped 2 bases and J dropped 1 base, with 15 bases sitting between them. The CDR3 is made up of 16 amino acids. Germline CDR1 and CDR2: SGHRS and YFSETQ. For the CDR3, the DNA is TGCGCCAGCAGCTTCGGGAGTGGAGGGAGCCAAGAGACCCAGTACTTC. Its translation: CASSFGSGGSQETQYF.

This clone showed up just a few times. The chain links TRBV9 to TRBJ2-7, with D perhaps matching TRBD2 (5 bases). Looked up from germline, CDR1 is SGDLS and CDR2 is YYNGEE. V was pared by 0 bases and J by 4 bases, with 14 bases between. The CDR3 covers 15 residues. The CDR3 here is CASSVEGGPFYEQYF. In nucleotides, the CDR3 is TGTGCCAGCAGCGTAGAAGGAGGTCCCTTTTACGAGCAGTACTTC.

On this clone: Other DNA sequences in the sample encode the same CDR3. The chain recombines TRBV18 with TRBJ2-1; D not resolved. The CDR3 contains 14 residues. The germline V gene has CDR1 KGHSH and CDR2 LQKENI. The V and J ends lost 3 bases and 0 bases respectively, with 6 bases between them. The CDR3 region is CASSPQASYNEQFF. CDR3 sequence (DNA): TGTGCCAGCTCACCTCAGGCCTCCTACAATGAGCAGTTCTTC.

The rearrangement links TRBV6-5 to TRBJ2-5; TRBD1 agrees at 9 bases. CDR1 and CDR2 from the germline V gene are MNHEY and SVGAGI. V was pared by 8 bases and J by 4 bases, with 8 bases of the junction left unmatched. The CDR3 totals 14 residues. CDR3 protein: CASRGTGRGETQYF. The CDR3, as DNA: TGTGCCAGCCGTGGGACAGGGCGGGGAGAGACCCAGTACTTC.

J is TRBJ2-1 and V is TRBV5-1; TRBD2 matches 10 bases. CDR3 size: 16 residues. V lost 3 bases, J lost 2 bases, and 5 bases stayed unmatched. CDR1 SGHRS and CDR2 YFSETQ come from the germline V gene. The CDR3 DNA sequence: TGCGCCAGCAGCTCTTACAGCGGGGGGGCCTACAATGAGCAGTTCTTC. Its translation: CASSSYSGGAYNEQFF.